A single sample gave rise to the 13 T cell receptor beta chains below, sequenced in a study of beta chain features in type 1 diabetes (dated by TCRdb to the late 2010s). The library was produced with the immunoSEQ multiplex PCR assay. All of the isolated RNA was reverse transcribed with the High Capacity cDNA Reverse Transcription Kit, so expressed TCRB transcripts were sequenced. TCRdb limited this immuneACCESS table to in-frame rearrangements with V and J called. A share of clones is missing; checked studies link under half to unresolved V genes, and the rest is unexplained. This sample comprises about 620,000 clones, less than 20% of them detected only once. The top ten constitute under 0.095% of the sample. Sequenced sample: naive CD4+ T cells from blood. The meaning of the sample's cell subset or site label: true naive CD4+ T cells. These receptors were taken from a man younger than 35 in good health.

Only a few counts were recorded for this clone. The chain uses TRBV4-3 and TRBJ1-5; TRBD1 might be the D (6 bases). Germline CDR1 LGHNA, CDR2 YSLEER. This CDR3 has 17 residues. V gave up 0 bases and J gave up 2 bases, with 14 bases separating them. The CDR3 protein is CASSQDTGGARNQPQHF. For the CDR3, the DNA is TGCGCCAGCAGCCAAGATACCGGGGGCGCTCGCAATCAGCCCCAGCATTTT.

V gene TRBV19 combines with J gene TRBJ1-4; D not resolved. There are 14 residues in the CDR3. Germline V lookup: CDR1 LNHDA, CDR2 SQIVND (reference sequence). The germline V and J ends were trimmed by 10 bases and 0 bases, with 12 bases remaining between them. CDR3 DNA sequence: TGTGCCACTTCCACCGGAACAACTAATGAAAAACTGTTTTTT. This codes for CATSTGTTNEKLFF.

This clone has a handful of counts. The chain couples TRBV9 to TRBJ2-1, with 13 positions matching TRBD2. CDR1 is SGDLS, CDR2 YYNGEE, per germline. CDR3 length: 15 residues. The V segment lost 3 bases and the J segment 6 bases; nucleotides outside the gene matches: 3. This CDR3 is CASSGTSGSGNEQFF. The CDR3 DNA is TGTGCCAGCAGCGGGACTAGCGGGAGTGGCAATGAGCAGTTCTTC.

Worth noting for this clone: This specimen includes other DNA sequences encoding the same CDR3. In DNA form, the CDR3 reads TGTGCCAGCAGCTTAGTGGGTGGAAATCAGCCCCAGCATTTT. Protein: CASSLVGGNQPQHF. The chain recombines TRBV7-2 with TRBJ1-5, with D unresolved. V was clipped by 1 base and J by 4 bases, with 8 bases between them. The CDR3 has 14 amino acids. The germline gives CDR1 SGHTA, CDR2 FQGNSA.

The chain joins TRBV4-1 to TRBJ2-7, with 8 bases lining up with TRBD2. The V segment lost 5 bases and the J segment 6 bases; nucleotides outside the gene matches: 21. The germline V gene has CDR1 MGHRA and CDR2 YSYEKL. This CDR3 is built from 18 residues. The DNA of the CDR3 is TGCGCCAGCAGCTACCGGCGACTAGCGCGTCCAGCCGGGGGCGAGCAGTACTTC. The encoded protein is CASSYRRLARPAGGEQYF.

This chain uses TRBV21-1 with TRBJ2-4. TRBV21-1 counts as a pseudogene. The CDR3 has 16 residues. This CDR3 is CASSKWGRLAKNIQYF. CDR3 coding DNA: TGTGCCAGCAGCAAGTGGGGAAGACTAGCCAAAAACATTCAGTACTTC.

J is TRBJ1-2 and V is TRBV5-1; D perhaps matches TRBD1 (5 bases). The CDR3 totals 15 residues. V was pared by 0 bases and J by 5 bases, with 14 bases between. Germline loops: CDR1 SGHRS, CDR2 YFSETQ. The CDR3 sequence: CASSLVRARTYGYTF. The DNA of the CDR3 is TGCGCCAGCAGCTTGGTTAGGGCCCGGACATATGGCTACACCTTC.

The chain couples TRBV7-9 to TRBJ1-3; D is perhaps TRBD1 (5 bases). Germline lookup yields CDR1 SEHNR and CDR2 FQNEAQ (reference sequence). The CDR3 spans 16 residues. The V gene lost 5 bases and the J gene lost 0 bases, with 14 bases spanning the gap. This chain's CDR3 is CASSLLTVLSGNTIYF. CDR3 bases: TGTGCCAGCAGCCTCTTGACAGTACTCTCTGGAAACACCATATATTTT.

This clone was counted a few times. The genes are TRBV7-2 and TRBJ2-1; D is unclear. Germline V gives CDR1 SGHTA, CDR2 FQGNSA. This CDR3 spans 15 amino acids. The V end lost 4 bases, the J end lost 4 bases, and 14 bases lay between the germline ends. CDR3 DNA sequence: TGTGCCAGCAGCTCACTCTCGGACCGGTACAATGAGCAGTTCTTC. As protein: CASSSLSDRYNEQFF. Supplemented by reference TRBV7-2 and TRBJ2-1, the full variable domain reads GAGVSQSPSNKVTEKGKDVELRCDPISGHTALYWYRQSLGQGLEFLIYFQGNSAPDKSGLPSDRFSAERTGGSVSTLTIQRTQQEDSAVYLCASSSLSDRYNEQFFGPGTRLTVL.

There are a few counts of this clone. In DNA form, the CDR3 reads TGTGCCAGCAGTTTAAGCCTAGGCAGACACACCGGGGAGCTGTTTTTT. Amino acid sequence: CASSLSLGRHTGELFF. The chain employs TRBV27 and TRBJ2-2; D remains ambiguous. The V end was cut by 2 bases, the J end by 3 bases, with 13 bases between. Germline V gene lookup returns CDR1 MNHEY and CDR2 SMNVEV (reference sequence). The CDR3 is made up of 16 amino acids.

The rearrangement uses TRBV19 and TRBJ1-6; D remains unclear. This CDR3 is built from 14 residues. The V end was cut by 5 bases, the J end by 0 bases, with 5 bases between. Germline V CDR1 and CDR2: LNHDA, SQIVND (reference sequence). The CDR3 spells CASSESSYNSPLHF. As DNA, the CDR3 is TGTGCCAGTAGTGAGAGCTCCTATAATTCACCCCTCCACTTT.

The chain couples TRBV6-5 to TRBJ2-4; D might be TRBD1 or TRBD2, each matching 5 bases. The CDR3 length is 15 residues. V was shortened by 2 bases and J by 1 base, with 9 bases between the two germline ends. Germline CDR1 is MNHEY and CDR2 is SVGAGI. This CDR3 is CASSYEGNAKNIQYF. DNA of the CDR3: TGTGCCAGCAGTTACGAGGGGAACGCCAAAAACATTCAGTACTTC.

On this clone itself: Other DNA sequences in this sample translate to the same CDR3. The J gene is TRBJ2-1, the V gene TRBV5-1; TRBD2 matches 13 bases. The CDR3 is 16 amino acids. Per the germline V gene, CDR1 is SGHRS and CDR2 is YFSETQ. Unmatched junction bases numbered 4, after V lost 3 bases and J lost 4 bases. The CDR3 DNA reads TGCGCCAGCAGCTCCCCGGGACTAGCGGGGTACAATGAGCAGTTCTTC. It translates to CASSSPGLAGYNEQFF.